This TCR beta chain was sequenced for a study of T cells after yellow fever vaccination. Findings and caveats of the study: In FACS-sorted repertoires, abundant clonotypes from the bulk population could appear as contaminants. The booster saw the reappearance of most primary-vaccination clones (around 95% CD4, about 85% CD8). Researchers report a weaker secondary response that nonetheless peaked faster, day 5 versus 15.

Each CDR3 protein is one row after TCRdb ran MiXCR on the 5' RACE reads. The repertoire holds about 550,000 distinct CDR3 sequences, about a fifth seen once, with 14% in the top ten. This clonotype came up a few times. Its antigen remains unidentified. This sample comprised PBMCs, obtained 15 days after the yellow fever booster vaccination. The sequence came from a man aged 25-45 years who received the YFV17D yellow fever vaccine.

CDR3 amino acids: CASSSGWGAAYEQYF. CDR3 sequence (DNA): TGCGCCAGCAGCTCGGGCTGGGGGGCGGCGTACGAGCAGTACTTC. The rearrangement joins TRBV5-1 to TRBJ2-7; D could derive from TRBD1 or TRBD2 (6 bases each). The CDR3 sequence is 15 residues long. Trimming left V 3 bases short and J 4 bases short, with 17 bases between. Germline V CDR1 and CDR2: SGHRS, YFSETQ.